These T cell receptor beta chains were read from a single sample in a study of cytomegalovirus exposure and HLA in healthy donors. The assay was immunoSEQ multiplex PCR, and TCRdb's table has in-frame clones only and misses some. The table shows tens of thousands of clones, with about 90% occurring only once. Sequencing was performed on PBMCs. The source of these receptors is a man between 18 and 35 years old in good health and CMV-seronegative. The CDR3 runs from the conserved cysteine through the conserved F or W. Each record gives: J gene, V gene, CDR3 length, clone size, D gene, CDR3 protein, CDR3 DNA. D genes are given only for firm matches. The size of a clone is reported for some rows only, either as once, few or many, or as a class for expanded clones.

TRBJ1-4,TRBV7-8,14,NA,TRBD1,CASSNRGQDEKLFF,TGTGCCAGCAGCAACAGGGGGCAAGATGAAAAACTGTTTTTT
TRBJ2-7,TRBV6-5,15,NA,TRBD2,CASSLLAGAGREQYF,TGTGCCAGCAGTTTACTAGCGGGAGCAGGAAGAGAGCAGTACTTC
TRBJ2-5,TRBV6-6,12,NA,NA,CASSYGDVTQYF,TGTGCCAGCAGTTACGGAGATGTGACCCAGTACTTC
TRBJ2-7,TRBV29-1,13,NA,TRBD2,CSVEPAGGYEQYF,TGCAGCGTTGAGCCAGCGGGAGGGTACGAGCAGTACTTC
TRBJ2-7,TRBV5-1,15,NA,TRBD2,CASSELSGSLYEQYF,TGCGCCAGCAGCGAGCTTAGCGGGAGTTTGTACGAGCAGTACTTC
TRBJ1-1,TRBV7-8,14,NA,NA,CASSPRDFGGKAFF,TGTGCCAGCAGCCCCCGGGATTTCGGGGGGAAAGCTTTCTTT
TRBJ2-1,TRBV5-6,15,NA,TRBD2,CASTRGSGRENEQFF,TGTGCCAGCACCCGCGGTAGCGGGAGGGAAAATGAGCAGTTCTTC
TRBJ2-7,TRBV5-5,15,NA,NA,CASSLGRTANYEQYF,TGTGCCAGCAGCTTGGGTAGGACAGCAAATTACGAGCAGTACTTC
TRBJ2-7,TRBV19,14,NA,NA,CASSIFPGADEQYF,TGTGCCAGTAGTATTTTTCCAGGGGCAGACGAGCAGTACTTC
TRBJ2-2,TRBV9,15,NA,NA,CASSVSGQYTGELFF,TGTGCCAGCAGCGTCTCCGGACAGTACACCGGGGAGCTGTTTTTT
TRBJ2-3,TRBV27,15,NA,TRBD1,CASTSRDRGTDTQYF,TGTGCCAGCACTTCCCGGGACAGGGGTACAGATACGCAGTATTTT
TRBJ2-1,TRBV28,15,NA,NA,CASSPGGRETNEQFF,TGTGCCAGCAGCCCCGGGGGGCGGGAGACAAATGAGCAGTTCTTC
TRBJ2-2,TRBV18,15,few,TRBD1,CASSLRQGETGELFF,TGTGCCAGCTCACTTCGACAGGGAGAAACCGGGGAGCTGTTTTTT
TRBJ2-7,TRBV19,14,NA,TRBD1,CASSIIQGADEQYF,TGTGCCAGTAGTATCATTCAGGGGGCCGACGAGCAGTACTTC
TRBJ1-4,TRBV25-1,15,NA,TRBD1,CASSEFQGAGEKLFF,TGTGCCAGCAGTGAATTCCAGGGGGCGGGTGAAAAACTGTTTTTT
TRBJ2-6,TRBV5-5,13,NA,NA,CASRLSGANVLTF,TGTGCCAGCAGACTCTCTGGGGCCAACGTCCTGACTTTC
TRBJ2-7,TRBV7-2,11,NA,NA,CASSSIYEQYF,TGTGCCAGCAGCTCAATCTACGAGCAGTACTTC
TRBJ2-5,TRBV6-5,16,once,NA,CASSYLFPGPQETQYF,TGTGCCAGCAGTTACTTGTTTCCGGGTCCCCAGGAGACCCAGTACTTC
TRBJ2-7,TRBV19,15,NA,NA,CASSIIANPSYEQYF,TGTGCCAGTAGTATAATAGCGAACCCGTCCTACGAGCAGTACTTC
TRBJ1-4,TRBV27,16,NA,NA,CASRSQGRATNEKLFF,TGTGCCAGCAGGAGTCAGGGGAGAGCAACTAATGAAAAACTGTTTTTT
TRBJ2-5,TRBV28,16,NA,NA,CASSQPLDRTEWTQYF,TGTGCCAGCAGCCAGCCCTTAGACAGGACAGAATGGACCCAGTACTTC
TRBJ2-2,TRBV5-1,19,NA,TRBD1,CASSLVPGQGVLGTGELFF,TGCGCCAGCAGCTTGGTTCCAGGACAGGGAGTTCTGGGGACCGGGGAGCTGTTTTTT
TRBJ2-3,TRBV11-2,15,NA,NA,CASSLGGGSTDTQYF,TGTGCCAGCAGCTTAGGAGGCGGGAGCACAGATACGCAGTATTTT
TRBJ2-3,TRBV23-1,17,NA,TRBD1,CASSPPDGTGGTDTQYF,TGCGCCAGCAGTCCTCCCGACGGGACAGGGGGCACAGATACGCAGTATTTT
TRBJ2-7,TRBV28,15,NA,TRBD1,CASSFRGTISYEQYF,TGTGCCAGCAGTTTCAGGGGGACCATCTCCTACGAGCAGTACTTC
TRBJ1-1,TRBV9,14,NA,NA,CASSVSGANTEAFF,TGTGCCAGCAGCGTAAGCGGGGCCAACACTGAAGCTTTCTTT
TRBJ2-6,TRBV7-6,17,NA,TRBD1,CASSAGQGLSGANVLTF,TGTGCCAGCAGCGCGGGACAGGGGCTCTCTGGGGCCAACGTCCTGACTTTC